The source of this T cell receptor (beta chain) is a study of shared clonotypes between healthy human individuals. Between the trimmed V and J ends, which lost 4 bases and 2 bases, there was a span of 9 bases. The CDR3 has 15 amino acids. Looked up from germline, CDR1 is MNHEY and CDR2 is SVGAGI. Samples underwent the assay at deep level. Sequencing used immunoSEQ multiplex PCR; TCRdb keeps in-frame clones, though not all of them. The sample includes about 1.9 million clones, around 93% of them seen just once. Broader study findings: Relative to clonotypes present in all four donors, those not shared had lower generation probabilities. Blood was the only sampled material, and tissue repertoires likely differ.

To note about this clone: Its cognate antigen is unknown.

In the naive CD8 group, cells lacked CD45RO and were positively selected for CCR7, so terminally differentiated effector memory CD45RA+ cells were left out. This chain uses TRBV6-5 with TRBJ2-6; D gene unclear. The TCR was taken from a man between 18 and 29 years old in good health. Some clones in this sample may be carry-over from other donors' samples. The sequenced sample was naive CD8+ T cells from PBMCs. The DNA of the CDR3 is TGTGCCAGCAGTTCAGTCTTTCCTGGGGCCAACGTCCTGACTTTC. Protein product: CASSSVFPGANVLTF.